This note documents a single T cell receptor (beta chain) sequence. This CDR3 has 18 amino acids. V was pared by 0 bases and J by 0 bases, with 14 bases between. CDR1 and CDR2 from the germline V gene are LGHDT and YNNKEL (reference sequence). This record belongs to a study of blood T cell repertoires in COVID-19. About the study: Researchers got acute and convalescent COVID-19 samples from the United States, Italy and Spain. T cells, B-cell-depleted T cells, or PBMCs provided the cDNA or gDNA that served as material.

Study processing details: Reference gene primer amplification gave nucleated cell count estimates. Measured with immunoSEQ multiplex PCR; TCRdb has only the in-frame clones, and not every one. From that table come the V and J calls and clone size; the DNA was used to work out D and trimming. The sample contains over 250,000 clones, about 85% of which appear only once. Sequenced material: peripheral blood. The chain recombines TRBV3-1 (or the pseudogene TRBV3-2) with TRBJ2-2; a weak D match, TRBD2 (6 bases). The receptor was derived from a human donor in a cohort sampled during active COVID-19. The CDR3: CASSQDPLARSNTGELFF. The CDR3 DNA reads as TGTGCCAGCAGCCAAGACCCTCTAGCGCGATCGAACACCGGGGAGCTGTTTTTT.